The 7 T cell receptor beta chains below were found in one sample sequenced in a study of human T cells and chemical hapten exposure. The time point: patch test 2, 6 weeks after DPC sensitization. Treatment: therapeutic diphenylcyclopropenone sensitization with weekly scalp DPC. MiXCR was run by TCRdb on the RACE reads, yielding one entry per CDR3 protein. Here the sample spans some 27,000 distinct CDR3 sequences, more than 8% being singletons. Sequencing used whole blood, obtained in connection with sensitization to the hapten diphenylcyclopropenone (DPC). These receptor sequences come from a man aged 25-45 years with alopecia areata. Some clones in this sample may be carry-over from other donors' samples.

The genes are TRBV2 and TRBJ1-2; D not resolved. Germline CDR1 reads SNHLY; CDR2 reads FYNNEI. V was trimmed by 6 bases and J by 1 base, leaving 6 bases between them. This CDR3 spans 12 amino acids. CDR3 bases: TGTGCCAGCAGCGCTCTTAACTATGGCTACACCTTC. As protein: CASSALNYGYTF. Full variable domain (rest looked up from reference TRBV2 and TRBJ1-2): EPEVTQTPSHQVTQMGQEVILRCVPISNHLYFYWYRQILGQKVEFLVSFYNNEISEKSEIFDDQFSVERPDGSNFTLKIRSTKLEDSAMYFCASSALNYGYTFGSGTRLTVV.

The rearrangement uses TRBV12-3 or TRBV12-4 and TRBJ2-3; possibly TRBD1 for D (6 bases). This CDR3 spans 16 amino acids. Trimming removed 5 bases at V and 3 bases at J, with 18 bases between. CDR3 in amino acids: CASSPYTGSGTDTQYF. CDR3 DNA sequence: TGTGCCAGCAGTCCTTACACAGGGAGCGGAACAGATACGCAGTATTTT.

This sequence joins TRBV5-5 and TRBJ2-7; D is tentatively TRBD1 or TRBD2 (5 bases each). The CDR3 consists of 15 residues. Germline V gene data show CDR1 as SGHKS and CDR2 as YYEKEE (reference sequence). V lost 4 bases, J lost 0 bases, and 14 bases lay in between. This CDR3 reads CASSRGTAPSYEQYF. The CDR3 coding sequence is TGTGCCAGCAGCAGAGGGACGGCACCCTCCTACGAGCAGTACTTC.

To note about this clonotype: The junction does not match germline at one end; this may be a read error. The V gene is TRBV19, the J gene TRBJ1-6, with no clear D. The CDR3 loop spans 14 amino acids. Germline V gene sequence: CDR1 LNHDA, CDR2 SQIVND (reference sequence). CDR3 nucleotide sequence: TGTGCCTGTAGTATTGTTAAAAGGGATTCACCCCTCCACTTT. Encoded protein: CACSIVKRDSPLHF.

In its sample, this clonotype is medium-sized. The chain combines TRBV6-4 with TRBJ1-2; 9 bases are shared with TRBD1. Germline V gene data show CDR1 as MRHNA and CDR2 as SNTAGT. With V trimmed by 6 bases and J by 7 bases, 15 bases remained unmatched. CDR3 length: 16 residues. CDR3 in amino acids: CASRPSGTGSFFGYTF. For the CDR3, the DNA is TGTGCCAGCAGGCCGTCTGGGACAGGGAGCTTCTTTGGCTACACCTTC.

This clonotype has at least ten counts. The chain carries TRBV7-2 and TRBJ2-1, with D unresolved. The germline V and J ends were trimmed by 4 bases and 8 bases, with 21 bases remaining between them. Germline V gene data show CDR1 as SGHTA and CDR2 as FQGNSA. The CDR3 runs 16 residues. The chain's CDR3 is CASSSHGVALSDEQFF. The CDR3 nucleotides are TGTGCCAGCAGCTCTCATGGGGTAGCATTATCGGATGAGCAGTTCTTC.

Only a few counts were recorded for this clonotype. The chain employs TRBV4-2 and TRBJ2-1; tentatively, D is TRBD2 (6 bases). CDR1 LGHNA and CDR2 YNFKEQ come from the germline V gene. The V end lost 4 bases, the J end lost 10 bases, and 14 bases lay between the germline ends. The CDR3 totals 13 residues. The CDR3 loop is CASSPQQRAEQFF. DNA for the CDR3: TGTGCCAGCAGCCCCCAGCAGCGGGCCGAGCAGTTCTTC.